This T cell receptor (beta chain) was captured by sequencing in a study of shared clonotypes between healthy human individuals. Study-wide background: Sampling drew on donors who were a couple of women and a few men aged 18 to 49. Whole-study results and caveats: It was only blood that was sampled, and tissue repertoires likely differ. Non-shared clonotypes displayed generation probabilities falling below those of clonotypes present in all four donors.

The assay was immunoSEQ multiplex PCR, and TCRdb's table has in-frame clones only and misses some. Found here are 1.6 million or so clones, roughly 96% of them singletons; the top ten hold roughly 1.2%. Notes on this clone: Its antigen is currently unknown.

V dropped 0 bases and J dropped 4 bases, with 13 bases sitting between them. This CDR3 spans 15 amino acids. Germline CDR1 and CDR2: SGHKS and YYEKEE (reference sequence). The chain couples TRBV5-5 to TRBJ1-1; D is uncertain. The TCR comes from a man aged 30 to 45 in good health. The sample was naive CD4+ T cells sorted from blood. The subset was: CD45RA+ positively selected. The CDR3 spells CASSLVGTWGTEAFF. CDR3 DNA sequence: TGTGCCAGCAGCTTGGTTGGCACTTGGGGCACTGAAGCTTTCTTT.